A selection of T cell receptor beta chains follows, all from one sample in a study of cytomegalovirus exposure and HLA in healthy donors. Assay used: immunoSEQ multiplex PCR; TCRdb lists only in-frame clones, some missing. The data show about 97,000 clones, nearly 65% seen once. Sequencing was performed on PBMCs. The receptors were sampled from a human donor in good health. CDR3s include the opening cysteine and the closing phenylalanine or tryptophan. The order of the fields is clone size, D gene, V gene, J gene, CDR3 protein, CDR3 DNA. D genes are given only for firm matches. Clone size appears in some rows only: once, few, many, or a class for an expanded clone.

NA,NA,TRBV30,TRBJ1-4,CAWTNRGLNEKLFF,TGTGCCTGGACTAACCGGGGTTTAAATGAAAAACTGTTTTTT
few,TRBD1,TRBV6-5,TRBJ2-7,CASSYGTGPYEQYF,TGTGCCAGCAGTTACGGGACAGGGCCCTACGAGCAGTACTTC
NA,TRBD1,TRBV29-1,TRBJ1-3,CSADDRETSGNTIYF,TGCAGCGCCGACGACAGGGAAACCTCTGGAAACACCATATATTTT
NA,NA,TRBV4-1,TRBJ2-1,CASSQEVGAYNEQFF,TGCGCCAGCAGCCAAGAGGTAGGGGCTTACAATGAGCAGTTCTTC
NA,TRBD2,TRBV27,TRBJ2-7,CASSLVAAGPYEQYF,TGTGCCAGCAGTCTTGTTGCAGCGGGGCCCTACGAGCAGTACTTC
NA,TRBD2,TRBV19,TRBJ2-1,CASRPTSGSSYNEQFF,TGTGCCAGTAGGCCGACTAGCGGGAGCTCCTACAATGAGCAGTTCTTC
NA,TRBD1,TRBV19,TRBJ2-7,CATGQGPYEQYF,TGTGCCACCGGACAGGGGCCCTACGAGCAGTACTTC
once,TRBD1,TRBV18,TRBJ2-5,CASSRQSQNRGHETQYF,TGTGCCAGCTCACGCCAATCCCAAAACAGGGGGCATGAGACCCAGTACTTC
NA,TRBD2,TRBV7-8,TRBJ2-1,CASSPTSGRIYNEQFF,TGTGCCAGCAGCCCTACTAGCGGGAGGATCTACAATGAGCAGTTCTTC
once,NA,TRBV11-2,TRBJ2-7,CASSLGQRLYEQYF,TGTGCCAGCAGCTTAGGACAGAGACTCTACGAGCAGTACTTC
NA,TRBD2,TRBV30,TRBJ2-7,CAWSNKRGTYEQYF,TGTGCCTGGAGTAATAAGCGGGGGACCTACGAGCAGTACTTC
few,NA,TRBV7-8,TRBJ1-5,CASSQDRMSQPQHF,TGTGCCAGCAGTCAAGACAGGATGTCTCAGCCCCAGCATTTT
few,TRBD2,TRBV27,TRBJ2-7,CASSLSGRIHEQYF,TGTGCCAGCAGTTTAAGCGGGAGAATTCACGAGCAGTACTTC
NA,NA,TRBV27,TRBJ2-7,CASSPAGPSAYEQYF,TGTGCCAGCAGCCCCGCGGGACCGAGCGCCTACGAGCAGTACTTC
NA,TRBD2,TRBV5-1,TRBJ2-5,CASSLSNPRASGRAGETQYF,TGCGCCAGCAGCTTGTCCAACCCTCGCGCTAGCGGGAGGGCCGGGGAGACCCAGTACTTC
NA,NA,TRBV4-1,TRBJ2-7,CASSQGAGQYF,TGCGCCAGCAGCCAGGGGGCCGGGCAGTACTTC
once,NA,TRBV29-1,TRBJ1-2,CSVEIENYGYTF,TGCAGCGTTGAAATAGAAAACTATGGCTACACCTTC
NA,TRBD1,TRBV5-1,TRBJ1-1,CASSLATGGEAFF,TGCGCCAGCAGCTTGGCCACAGGGGGTGAAGCTTTCTTT
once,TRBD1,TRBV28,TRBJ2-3,CASSLTGGDTDTQYF,TGTGCCAGCAGTTTGACAGGGGGAGACACAGATACGCAGTATTTT
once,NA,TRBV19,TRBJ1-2,CASSIGVGSSNYGYTF,TGTGCCAGTAGTATAGGGGTTGGGAGCTCCAACTATGGCTACACCTTC
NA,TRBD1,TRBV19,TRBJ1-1,CASSPQGGTEAFF,TGTGCCAGTAGTCCACAGGGGGGAACTGAAGCTTTCTTT
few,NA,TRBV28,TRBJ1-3,CASIGWRNTIYF,TGTGCCAGTATCGGATGGAGGAACACCATATATTTT
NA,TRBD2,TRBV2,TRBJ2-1,CASSENLAGLGEQFF,TGTGCCAGCAGTGAAAACCTAGCGGGATTGGGTGAGCAGTTCTTC
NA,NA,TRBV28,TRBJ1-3,CASIQGLGNTIYF,TGTGCCAGCATCCAGGGATTGGGAAACACCATATATTTT
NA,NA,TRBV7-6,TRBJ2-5,CASSLGPGQETQYF,TGTGCCAGCAGCTTAGGTCCAGGCCAAGAGACCCAGTACTTC
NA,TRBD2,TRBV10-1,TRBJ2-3,CASSRTSGSLLGATDTQYF,TGCGCCAGCAGTAGGACTAGCGGGAGCCTCCTAGGAGCCACAGATACGCAGTATTTT
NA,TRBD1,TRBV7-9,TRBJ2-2,CASSSGTGVVGELFF,TGTGCCAGCAGCTCCGGGACAGGGGTGGTCGGGGAGCTGTTTTTT
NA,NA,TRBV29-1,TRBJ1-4,CSVEDQGKLFF,TGCAGCGTTGAAGATCAGGGTAAACTGTTTTTT
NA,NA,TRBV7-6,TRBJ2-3,CASSLGTDTQYF,TGTGCCAGCAGCCTCGGCACAGATACGCAGTATTTT
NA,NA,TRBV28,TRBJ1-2,CASSFEQGYGYTF,TGTGCCAGCAGTTTCGAGCAGGGCTATGGCTACACCTTC
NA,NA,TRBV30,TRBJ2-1,CAWKSKGNTNEQFF,TGTGCCTGGAAGTCTAAGGGGAACACGAATGAGCAGTTCTTC
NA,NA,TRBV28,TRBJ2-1,CASSFPPLGQGTPSSYNEQFF,TGTGCCAGCAGTTTTCCACCCCTGGGGCAGGGGACCCCGAGCTCCTACAATGAGCAGTTCTTC
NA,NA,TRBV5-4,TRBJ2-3,CASSLAGRKVGDTQYF,TGTGCCAGCAGCTTGGCTGGGAGAAAGGTGGGGGATACGCAGTATTTT
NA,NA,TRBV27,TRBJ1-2,CASSPTVDRGYTF,TGTGCCAGCAGTCCTACGGTGGACAGAGGCTACACCTTC
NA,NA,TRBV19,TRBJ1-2,CASSSEMGGQVHGYTF,TGTGCCAGTAGTTCAGAGATGGGTGGGCAGGTCCATGGCTACACCTTC
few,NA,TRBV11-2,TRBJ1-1,CASSLRGNTEAFF,TGTGCCAGCAGCTTAAGGGGGAACACTGAAGCTTTCTTT
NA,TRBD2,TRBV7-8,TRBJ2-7,CASGRDGDYEQYF,TGTGCCAGCGGGAGGGACGGAGACTACGAGCAGTACTTC
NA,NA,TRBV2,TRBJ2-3,CASSEEYSGADTQYF,TGTGCCAGCAGTGAGGAGTATAGCGGAGCAGATACGCAGTATTTT
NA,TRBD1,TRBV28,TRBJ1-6,CASRRQGSSYNSPLHF,TGTGCCAGCAGAAGACAGGGGAGCTCCTATAATTCACCCCTCCACTTT
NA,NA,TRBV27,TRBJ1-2,CASSGGGGGRVGYTF,TGTGCCAGCTCGGGAGGGGGGGGCGGTCGGGTTGGCTACACCTTC
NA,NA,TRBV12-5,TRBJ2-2,CASAMGAGEHTGELFF,TGTGCTAGTGCAATGGGGGCGGGAGAGCACACCGGGGAGCTGTTTTTT
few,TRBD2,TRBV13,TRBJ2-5,CASSITTSGARETQYF,TGTGCCAGCAGCATAACAACTAGCGGAGCGAGGGAGACCCAGTACTTC
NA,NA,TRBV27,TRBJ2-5,CASSLGLQETQYF,TGTGCCAGCAGTCTGGGACTCCAAGAGACCCAGTACTTC
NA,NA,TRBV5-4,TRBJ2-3,CASSLGGTATDTQYF,TGTGCCAGCAGCTTGGGCGGGACCGCAACAGATACGCAGTATTTT
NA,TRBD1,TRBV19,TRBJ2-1,CASSMAGGLNEQFF,TGTGCCAGTAGTATGGCAGGGGGCCTGAATGAGCAGTTCTTC
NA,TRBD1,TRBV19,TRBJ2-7,CASSRDGTGLYEQYF,TGTGCCAGTAGTAGAGACGGGACAGGCCTCTACGAGCAGTACTTC
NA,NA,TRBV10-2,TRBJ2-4,CASSDGQWGGNIQYF,TGCGCCAGCAGTGATGGACAGTGGGGGGGAAACATTCAGTACTTC
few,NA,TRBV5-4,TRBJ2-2,CASSSLETGELFF,TGTGCCAGCAGCTCCCTGGAGACCGGGGAGCTGTTTTTT
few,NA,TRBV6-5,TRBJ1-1,CASSYSTISSNTEAFF,TGTGCCAGCAGTTACTCTACAATTAGCTCGAACACTGAAGCTTTCTTT
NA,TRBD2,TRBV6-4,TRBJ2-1,CASRRLAVDNEQFF,TGTGCCAGCAGGCGACTAGCGGTAGACAATGAGCAGTTCTTC
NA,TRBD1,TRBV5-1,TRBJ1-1,CASSPTDRDHTEAFF,TGCGCCAGCAGCCCCACCGACAGGGACCACACTGAAGCTTTCTTT
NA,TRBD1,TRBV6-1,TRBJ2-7,CASRGQGWEQYF,TGTGCCAGCAGGGGACAGGGGTGGGAGCAGTACTTC
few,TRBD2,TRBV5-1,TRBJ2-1,CASSSGTISSYNEQFF,TGCGCCAGCAGCTCAGGGACTATTAGTTCGTACAATGAGCAGTTCTTC
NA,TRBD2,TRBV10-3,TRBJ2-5,CAISEAERERETQYF,TGTGCCATCAGTGAGGCGGAGCGGGAGCGAGAGACCCAGTACTTC
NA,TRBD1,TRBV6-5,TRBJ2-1,CASSRQGYEQFF,TGTGCCAGCAGTCGACAGGGGTATGAGCAGTTCTTC
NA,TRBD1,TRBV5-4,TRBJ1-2,CASSSRDRSFYGYTF,TGTGCCAGCAGCTCGAGGGACAGAAGCTTCTATGGCTACACCTTC
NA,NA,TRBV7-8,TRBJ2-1,CASSPHGGAATYNEQFF,TGTGCCAGCAGTCCCCACGGAGGCGCAGCTACCTACAATGAGCAGTTCTTC
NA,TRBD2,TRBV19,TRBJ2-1,CASSMGTSGRSKYNEQFF,TGTGCCAGTAGTATGGGGACTAGCGGGAGGAGTAAGTACAATGAGCAGTTCTTC
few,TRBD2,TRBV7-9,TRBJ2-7,CASSRLAGAGTGEQYF,TGTGCCAGCAGTCGACTAGCGGGAGCGGGAACGGGCGAGCAGTACTTC
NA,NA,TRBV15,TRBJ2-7,CATSRAGRVYEQYF,TGTGCCACCAGCAGGGCGGGACGGGTGTACGAGCAGTACTTC